The 16 T cell receptor beta chains given below trace back to one sample, sequenced in a study of OX40 agonist ivuxolimab in advanced cancers. Sequencing used immunoSEQ multiplex PCR; TCRdb keeps in-frame clones, though not all of them. The sample has roughly 71,000 clones; over 60% are singletons. The sequencing here drew on CD4+ or CD8+ T cells sorted from blood, taken in a trial of the OX40 agonist ivuxolimab. These receptor sequences come from an adult with an advanced solid tumor such as melanoma, head and neck, liver or kidney cancer.

The chain combines TRBV7-3 with TRBJ2-2; D gene ambiguous. Per germline, CDR1 SGHTA and CDR2 FQGTGA. V gave up 5 bases and J gave up 7 bases, with 8 bases separating them. The CDR3 extends over 12 amino acids. The CDR3 coding sequence is TGTGCCAGCAGCCCGCTGAACGGGGAGCTGTTTTTT. Its translation is CASSPLNGELFF.

This clone has only a few counts. The genes are TRBV4-2 and TRBJ2-1, with TRBD2 matching over 7 bases. The germline V gene has CDR1 LGHNA and CDR2 YNFKEQ. V lost 0 bases and J lost 4; bases outside the gene matches: 6. This CDR3 contains 16 residues. In nucleotides, the CDR3 is TGTGCCAGCAGCCAAGATCGCGGGGGAGGTTACAATGAGCAGTTCTTC. Protein: CASSQDRGGGYNEQFF.

This clone was counted between two and nine times. The rearrangement links TRBV7-9 to TRBJ1-1; D uncertain. The germline CDR1 and CDR2 sequences are SEHNR and FQNEAQ (reference sequence). The CDR3 is 13 amino acids. Trimming removed 5 bases from V and 6 bases from J, with 13 bases in between. CDR3 coding DNA: TGTGCCAGCAGCCCGGACTCTCTAGCTGAAGCTTTCTTT. Translated: CASSPDSLAEAFF.

This clone was observed a few times. This chain joins TRBV7-9 and TRBJ2-1; a possible D gene is TRBD2 (5 bases). Per the germline V gene, CDR1 is SEHNR and CDR2 is FQNEAQ (reference sequence). The CDR3 contains 15 residues. V lost 1 base, J lost 9 bases, and 16 bases lay in between. In nucleotides, the CDR3 is TGTGCCAGCAGCTTAGTGGCTAGCCGAGGAATTGAGCAGTTCTTC. Its protein product is CASSLVASRGIEQFF.

The gene calls are TRBV7-2 and TRBJ2-5, with 7 bases fitting TRBD2. J gave up 5 bases and V 5 bases, and 8 bases lay outside the gene matches. This CDR3 spans 14 amino acids. Per germline, CDR1 SGHTA and CDR2 FQGNSA. The CDR3 DNA follows: TGTGCCAGCAGCGCGCGGACTAGTAGGGAGACCCAGTACTTC. Translated: CASSARTSRETQYF.

This chain links TRBV6-4 with TRBJ1-2; 12 bases agree with TRBD1. This CDR3 region has 19 residues. J was trimmed by 8 bases and V by 10 bases; bases with no gene match: 26. Germline CDR1 MRHNA, CDR2 SNTAGT. The CDR3, as DNA: TGTGCCACCTTATTCCGGGACAGGGGGCGAAATGCCCTCCTTGTAGGCTACACCTTC. It codes for CATLFRDRGRNALLVGYTF.

The chain uses TRBV29-1 and TRBJ2-6, with 7 bases aligning to TRBD1. Germline CDR1 SQVTM, CDR2 ANQGSEA. The CDR3 is 15 residues long. After removal of 6 bases from V and 3 bases from J, the junction contained 8 bases not matched to a gene. CDR3 residues: CSVETGIGGANVLTF. In DNA, the CDR3 is TGCAGCGTCGAGACAGGGATAGGTGGGGCCAACGTCCTGACTTTC.

The V call is TRBV4-1, the J call TRBJ2-3; D is ambiguous. Germline CDR1 MGHRA, CDR2 YSYEKL. The germline V and J ends were trimmed by 4 bases and 5 bases, with 7 bases remaining between them. The CDR3 sequence is 12 residues long. CDR3 protein: CASSLSVDTQYF. CDR3 nucleotide sequence: TGCGCCAGCAGCCTCTCCGTAGATACGCAGTATTTT.

The V call is TRBV5-1, the J call TRBJ2-7; 14 bases agree with TRBD2. J lost 3 bases, V lost 4 bases, and 18 bases had no gene match. Germline CDR1 reads SGHRS; CDR2 reads YFSETQ. CDR3 length: 20 residues. CDR3: CASSRRYATSGRAVIYEQYF. CDR3 nucleotide sequence: TGCGCCAGCAGCCGACGATACGCGACTAGCGGGAGGGCCGTCATCTACGAGCAGTACTTC.

The chain carries TRBV18 and TRBJ1-2, with D possibly TRBD1 on 5 matching bases. CDR1 and CDR2 (germline): KGHSH, LQKENI. The ends were cut back, 3 bases at V and 5 bases at J, with 13 bases in the middle. The CDR3 runs to 14 residues. CDR3 amino acids: CASSPGGGPYGYTF. Here the CDR3 DNA reads TGTGCCAGCTCACCGGGGGGGGGACCGTATGGCTACACCTTC.

This clone has just one count. The chain combines TRBV7-9 with TRBJ2-3; D not resolved. CDR3 length equals 13 residues. Germline values: CDR1 SEHNR, CDR2 FQNEAQ (reference sequence). Trimming cost V 3 bases and J 4 bases, with 8 bases left between them. CDR3 sequence: CASSFIGADTQYF. CDR3 in DNA: TGTGCCAGCAGCTTTATAGGCGCAGATACGCAGTATTTT. Full variable domain (rest looked up from reference TRBV7-9 and TRBJ2-3): DTGVSQNPRHKITKRGQNVTFRCDPISEHNRLYWYRQTLGQGPEFLTYFQNEAQLEKSRLLSDRFSAERPKGSFSTLEIQRTEQGDSAMYLCASSFIGADTQYFGPGTRLTVL.

The rearrangement uses TRBV11-3 and TRBJ2-2; D perhaps matches TRBD2 (5 bases). The CDR3 is 15 amino acids. Between the trimmed V and J ends, which lost 4 bases and 7 bases, there was a span of 16 bases. Germline CDR1 and CDR2: SGHNT and YENEEA. This chain's CDR3 is CASSSTTSVNGELFF. The CDR3 DNA follows: TGTGCCAGCAGCTCCACCACTAGTGTCAACGGGGAGCTGTTTTTT.

The V call is TRBV6-9, the J call TRBJ1-3; D may be TRBD1 (5 bases). This CDR3 has 14 amino acids. The germline CDR1 and CDR2 sequences are MNHGY and SVAAGI. CDR3 region: CARNPGPTGNTIYF. The CDR3 nucleotides read TGTGCGCGAAATCCGGGGCCAACCGGAAACACCATATATTTT.

J is TRBJ2-3 and V is TRBV6-1, with 7 positions matching TRBD2. Germline V gene sequence: CDR1 MNHNS, CDR2 SASEGT. V shed 8 bases and J 5 bases; nucleotides not matched to a gene: 7. The CDR3 runs to 13 residues. CDR3: CASSREVIDTQYF. In DNA, the CDR3 is TGTGCCAGCTCCCGGGAGGTCATAGATACGCAGTATTTT.

The J gene is TRBJ2-2, the V gene TRBV29-1; 10 nucleotides agree with TRBD2. The CDR3 length is 18 residues. Germline values: CDR1 SQVTM, CDR2 ANQGSEA. Losses at the gene ends were 4 bases for V and 3 bases for J; bases not matched to a gene: 14. The CDR3 nucleotides are TGCAGCGTTGTATCGAGCGGGAGGGCCGGTCCGGACACCGGGGAGCTGTTTTTT. Translated, it gives CSVVSSGRAGPDTGELFF.

The V and J genes are TRBV5-1 and TRBJ2-2; 10 bases fit TRBD2. CDR3 length: 16 residues. Germline values: CDR1 SGHRS, CDR2 YFSETQ. Trimming removed 3 bases from V and 2 bases from J; junction bases left unmatched: 4. This CDR3 reads CASSSLAGDNTGELFF. The DNA of the CDR3 is TGCGCCAGCAGCTCGCTAGCGGGGGATAACACCGGGGAGCTGTTTTTT.